These 10 T cell receptor beta chains were sequenced from one sample in a study of blood T cells in healthy people across ages. Primers used in a second PCR of about 7 to 11 cycles were a sample-barcoded 5' primer and a J-beta primer mix. TCRdb reprocessed the 5' RACE reads via MiXCR and lists one record per CDR3 protein. The data contain some 1.4 million distinct CDR3 sequences, 35% to 45% of them seen just once; the ten biggest clones take up roughly 8.2%. The material sequenced was blood. Receptors originate from a woman younger than 35 in good health.

The chain employs TRBV10-3 and TRBJ2-3; no definite D call. Germline V lookup: CDR1 ENHRY, CDR2 SYGVKD. The CDR3 consists of 14 residues. Trimming shortened V by 10 bases and J by 0 bases, and 14 bases separated the two germline ends. CDR3 region: CATLYTTSTDTQYF. The DNA for the CDR3 is TGTGCCACCCTATACACAACTAGCACAGATACGCAGTATTTT.

Only one count was recorded for this clonotype. The chain employs TRBV5-1 and TRBJ2-2; perhaps TRBD1 as D (5 bases). Germline CDR1 SGHRS, CDR2 YFSETQ. CDR3 length: 15 residues. Trimming took 7 bases from V and 0 from J, leaving 13 bases between them. This chain's CDR3 is CASYLTGSNTGELFF. In DNA form, the CDR3 reads TGCGCCAGCTACCTTACAGGTTCGAACACCGGGGAGCTGTTTTTT. Supplemented by reference TRBV5-1 and TRBJ2-2, the full variable domain reads KAGVTQTPRYLIKTRGQQVTLSCSPISGHRSVSWYQQTPGQGLQFLFEYFSETQRNKGNFPGRFSGRQFSNSRSEMNVSTLELGDSALYLCASYLTGSNTGELFFGEGSRLTVL.

The rearrangement links TRBV6-1 to TRBJ2-2; either TRBD1 or TRBD2 may fit D (6 bases each). V was pared by 6 bases and J by 7 bases, with 15 bases between. The CDR3 is made up of 14 amino acids. In germline, CDR1 is MNHNS, CDR2 SASEGT. The CDR3 DNA sequence: TGTGCCAGCAGCCTCTCCGGGGGCGGCGGGGAGCTGTTTTTT. It codes for CASSLSGGGGELFF.

The rearrangement links TRBV28 to TRBJ1-1; the D gene is possibly TRBD1 (5 bases). The CDR3 is 13 residues long. Trimming removed 6 bases from V and 6 bases from J, with 14 bases in between. CDR1 and CDR2 from the germline V gene are MDHEN and SYDVKM. The DNA for the CDR3 is TGTGCCAGCAGACCGCAGGGCTCCGCTGAAGCTTTCTTT. Its translation is CASRPQGSAEAFF.

This clonotype was counted between two and nine times. The V and J genes are TRBV12-3 or TRBV12-4 and TRBJ1-2, with TRBD1 matching over 11 bases. V lost 7 bases, J lost 7 bases, and 8 bases stayed unmatched. The CDR3 spans 14 residues. The CDR3 sequence is CASIPGTGGSGYTF. CDR3 bases: TGTGCCAGCATTCCCGGGACAGGGGGTAGTGGCTACACCTTC.

The J gene is TRBJ2-1, the V gene TRBV7-9; TRBD2 agrees at 10 bases. Germline CDR1 is SEHNR and CDR2 is FQNEAQ (reference sequence). V trimming: 5 bases; J trimming: 9 bases; junction bases outside the gene matches: 7. This CDR3 region has 14 residues. CDR3 region: CASSQREGLSEQFF. CDR3 in DNA: TGTGCCAGCAGCCAGCGGGAGGGCCTCAGTGAGCAGTTCTTC.

On this clonotype itself: No conserved phenylalanine or tryptophan ends this CDR3, so it is likely a read error. This chain links TRBV5-1 with TRBJ2-5; D is possibly TRBD1 (5 bases). Judging by the DNA end, TRBJ2-7 fits better; the J call may be wrong. Germline V CDR1 and CDR2: SGHRS, YFSETQ. The CDR3 has 14 residues. DNA for the CDR3: TGCGCCAGCAGCTCCCTCCAGGGATCCCACGAGCAGTACATC. This sequence encodes CASSSLQGSHEQYI.

Turning to this clonotype: A much more abundant neighbour one base away suggests this may be a read error. The chain recombines TRBV7-2 with TRBJ2-5; D ambiguous. Germline V CDR1 and CDR2: SGHTA, FQGNSA. The CDR3 runs 12 residues. With 6 bases removed from V and 11 bases from J, the gap between germline ends came to 16 bases. CDR3 nucleotides: TGTGCCAGCAGACCAGACGGATTTGAGCAGTACTTC. Translated, it gives CASRPDGFEQYF.

The chain recombines TRBV5-1 with TRBJ2-1; a weak D match, TRBD1 (6 bases). Trimming cost V 4 bases and J 6 bases, with 17 bases left between them. CDR1 and CDR2 from the germline V gene are SGHRS and YFSETQ. The CDR3 runs 15 residues. The DNA of the CDR3 is TGCGCCAGCAGCCCGTTAAGACAGGAGACCAATGAGCAGTTCTTC. Its translation: CASSPLRQETNEQFF.

The rearrangement links TRBV7-2 to TRBJ2-3; tentatively, D is TRBD1 (6 bases). CDR3 length: 15 residues. Germline lookup yields CDR1 SGHTA and CDR2 FQGNSA. Between the trimmed V and J ends, which lost 5 bases and 5 bases, there was a span of 17 bases. In nucleotides, the CDR3 is TGTGCCAGCAGCGAATCCAGGGGCAGGGGAGATACGCAGTATTTT. It specifies CASSESRGRGDTQYF.